These T cell receptor beta chains were read from a single sample in a study of blood T cell repertoires in COVID-19. Method: immunoSEQ multiplex PCR; TCRdb's copy keeps in-frame clones and lacks some. Among 110,000 or so clones listed, around 85% were seen once. Sequencing was carried out using peripheral blood. The origin of the receptors is a middle-aged man with acute or convalescent COVID-19. Both conserved end residues are part of each CDR3. D genes are given only for firm matches. For some rows the clone size is stated as once, few or many, or as a class when expanded; others skip it.

TRBJ1-6 - - TRBV19 TGTGCCAGTAGTAATGGCCGACATAGCTCCTATAATTCACCCCTCCACTTT CASSNGRHSSYNSPLHF
TRBJ2-5 - - TRBV12-5 TGTGCTAGTGGTTTGGGGGGGGAAGAGACCCAGTACTTC CASGLGGEETQYF
TRBJ1-5 - - TRBV7-2 TGTGCCAGCAGCTTAAAGGGGAGCAATCAGCCCCAGCATTTT CASSLKGSNQPQHF
TRBJ1-6 - TRBD1 TRBV7-2 TGTGCCAGCAGCTTCGGAGGGGGCGACAATTCACCCCTCCACTTT CASSFGGGDNSPLHF
TRBJ1-6 - - TRBV7-9 TGTGCCAGCAGCTCCCCGGCGGGGGGGGGCAATTCACCCCTCCACTTT CASSSPAGGGNSPLHF
TRBJ1-3 - TRBD1 TRBV18 TGTGCCAGCTCACTAGCCGGGGACAGGTCCTCCGGAAACACCATATATTTT CASSLAGDRSSGNTIYF
TRBJ2-5 - - TRBV3-1/TRBV3-2 TGTGCCAGCAGCCCCGGCGGGGACTTCAAAGAGACCCAGTACTTC CASSPGGDFKETQYF
TRBJ2-2 few - TRBV28 TGTGCCAGCAGGAACAGGATCGGCGTGACCGGGGAGCTGTTTTTT CASRNRIGVTGELFF
TRBJ2-3 - TRBD1 TRBV24-1 TGTGCCACCAGTGATCCGACAGGGGAAAGCACAGATACGCAGTATTTT CATSDPTGESTDTQYF
TRBJ2-1 - TRBD2 TRBV2 TGTGCCAGCATGGCTAGCGGGGGCCCTTACAATGAGCAGTTCTTC CASMASGGPYNEQFF
TRBJ2-3 - TRBD2 TRBV5-1 TGCGCCAGCAGCTTGGCTAGCGGGGCTGGGGATACGCAGTATTTT CASSLASGAGDTQYF
TRBJ1-1 - - TRBV27 TGTGCCAGCAGTTTATCCCCCGTGGCCTCTGAAGCTTTCTTT CASSLSPVASEAFF
TRBJ2-3 - - TRBV24-1 TGTGCCACCAGTGACAGGGTCGGCGATACGCAGTATTTT CATSDRVGDTQYF
TRBJ1-3 - - TRBV5-1 TGCGCCAGCAGCTTAGAGGACACCATATATTTT CASSLEDTIYF
TRBJ2-5 - - TRBV2 TGTGCCAGCAGTCCCAACAACAAGGAGCAGGGGACCCAGTACTTC CASSPNNKEQGTQYF
TRBJ2-5 - - TRBV7-3 TGTGCCAGCAGCCAGGGTGGAGAGACCCAGTACTTC CASSQGGETQYF
TRBJ1-5 - - TRBV6-5 TGTGCCAGCAGTCCGGTAGGGGGAAGCAATCAGCCCCAGCATTTT CASSPVGGSNQPQHF
TRBJ1-6 few - TRBV9 TGTGCCAGCAGCCTGACAGGTCAGGGGAATTCACCCCTCCACTTT CASSLTGQGNSPLHF